The subject of this entry is one T cell receptor (beta chain). The CDR3 is 14 amino acids. Trimming shortened V by 2 bases and J by 3 bases, and 9 bases separated the two germline ends. In germline, CDR1 is ENHRY, CDR2 SYGVKD. This sample stems from a study of blood T cell repertoires in COVID-19. Adults between roughly 18 and 100 years of age took part from 24 US areas. Generated by immunoSEQ multiplex PCR, the TCRdb table keeps only in-frame clones and is missing some. The sample lists a few hundred thousand clones, 65% to 85% occurring once. This receptor was taken from a woman aged 40 to 50 who had recovered from COVID-19. Sequenced input: PBMCs or T cells enriched from blood (not recorded which). V and J are TRBV10-3 and TRBJ2-3; a possible D gene is TRBD2 (5 bases). The CDR3 DNA is TGTGCCATCAGTGAGGGGCGGGTAACAGATACGCAGTATTTT. Translating gives CAISEGRVTDTQYF.